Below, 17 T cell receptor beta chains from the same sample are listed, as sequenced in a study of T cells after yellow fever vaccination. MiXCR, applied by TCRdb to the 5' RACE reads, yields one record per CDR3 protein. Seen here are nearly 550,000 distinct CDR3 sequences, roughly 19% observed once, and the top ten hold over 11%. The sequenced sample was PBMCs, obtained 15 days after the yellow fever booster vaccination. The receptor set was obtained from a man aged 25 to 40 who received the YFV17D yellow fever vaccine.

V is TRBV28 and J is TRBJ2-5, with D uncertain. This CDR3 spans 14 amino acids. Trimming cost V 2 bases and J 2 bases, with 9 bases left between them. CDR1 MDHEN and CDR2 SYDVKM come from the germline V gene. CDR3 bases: TGTGCCAGCAGTTTAATCGTCCGGCAAGAGACCCAGTACTTC. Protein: CASSLIVRQETQYF.

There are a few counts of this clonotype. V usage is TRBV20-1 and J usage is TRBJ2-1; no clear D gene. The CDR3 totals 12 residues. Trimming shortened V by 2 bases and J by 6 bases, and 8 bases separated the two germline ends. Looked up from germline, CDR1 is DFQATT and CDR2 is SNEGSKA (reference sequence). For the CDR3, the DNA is TGCAGTGCTAGATTAGGACCCAATGAGCAGTTCTTC. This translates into CSARLGPNEQFF.

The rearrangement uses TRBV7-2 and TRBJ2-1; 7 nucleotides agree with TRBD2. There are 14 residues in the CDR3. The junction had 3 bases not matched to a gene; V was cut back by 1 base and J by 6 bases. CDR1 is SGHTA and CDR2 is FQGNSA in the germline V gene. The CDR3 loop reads CASSLGGSSNEQFF. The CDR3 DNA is TGTGCCAGCAGCTTAGGCGGGAGTTCCAATGAGCAGTTCTTC. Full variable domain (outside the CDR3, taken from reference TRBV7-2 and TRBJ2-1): GAGVSQSPSNKVTEKGKDVELRCDPISGHTALYWYRQSLGQGLEFLIYFQGNSAPDKSGLPSDRFSAERTGGSVSTLTIQRTQQEDSAVYLCASSLGGSSNEQFFGPGTRLTVL.

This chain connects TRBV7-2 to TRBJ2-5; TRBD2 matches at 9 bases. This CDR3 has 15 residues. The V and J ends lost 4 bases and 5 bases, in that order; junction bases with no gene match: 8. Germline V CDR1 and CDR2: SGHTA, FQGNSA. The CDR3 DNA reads TGTGCCAGCAGCTCCCTAGCGGGATTCGGGGAGACCCAGTACTTC. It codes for CASSSLAGFGETQYF.

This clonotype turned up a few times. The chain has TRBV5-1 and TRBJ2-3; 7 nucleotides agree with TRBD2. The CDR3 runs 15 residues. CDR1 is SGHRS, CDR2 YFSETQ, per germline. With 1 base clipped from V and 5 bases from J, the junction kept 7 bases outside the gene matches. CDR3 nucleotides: TGCGCCAGCAGCTTGTATGCGGGAGAGGGAGATACGCAGTATTTT. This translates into CASSLYAGEGDTQYF. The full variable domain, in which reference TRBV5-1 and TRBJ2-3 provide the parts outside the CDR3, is KAGVTQTPRYLIKTRGQQVTLSCSPISGHRSVSWYQQTPGQGLQFLFEYFSETQRNKGNFPGRFSGRQFSNSRSEMNVSTLELGDSALYLCASSLYAGEGDTQYFGPGTRLTVL.

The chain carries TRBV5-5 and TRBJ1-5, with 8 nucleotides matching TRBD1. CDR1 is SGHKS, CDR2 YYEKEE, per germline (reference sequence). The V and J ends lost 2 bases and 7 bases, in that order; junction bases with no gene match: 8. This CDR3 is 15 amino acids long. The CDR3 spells CASSLETGVGQPQHF. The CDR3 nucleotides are TGTGCCAGCAGCTTAGAGACAGGGGTAGGGCAGCCCCAGCATTTT.

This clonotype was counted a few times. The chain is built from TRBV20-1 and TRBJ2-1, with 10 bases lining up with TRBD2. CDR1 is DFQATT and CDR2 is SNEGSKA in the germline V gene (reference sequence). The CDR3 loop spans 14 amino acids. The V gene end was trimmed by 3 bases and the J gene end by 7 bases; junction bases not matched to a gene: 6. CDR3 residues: CSASPSGRRNEQFF. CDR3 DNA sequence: TGCAGTGCTAGCCCTAGCGGGAGAAGAAATGAGCAGTTCTTC.

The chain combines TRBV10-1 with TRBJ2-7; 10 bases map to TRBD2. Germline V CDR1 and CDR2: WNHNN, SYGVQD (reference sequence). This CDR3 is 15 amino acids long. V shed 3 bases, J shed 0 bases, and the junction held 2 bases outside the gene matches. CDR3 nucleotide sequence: TGCGCCAGCAGTGATTCTAGCGGGGGCTCCTACGAGCAGTACTTC. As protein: CASSDSSGGSYEQYF.

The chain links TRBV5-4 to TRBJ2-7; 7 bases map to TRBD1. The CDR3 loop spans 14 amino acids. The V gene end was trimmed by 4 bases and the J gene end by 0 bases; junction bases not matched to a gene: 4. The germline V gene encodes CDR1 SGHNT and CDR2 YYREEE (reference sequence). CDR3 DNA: TGTGCCAGCAGCGGAACAGGGGACTCCTACGAGCAGTACTTC. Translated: CASSGTGDSYEQYF. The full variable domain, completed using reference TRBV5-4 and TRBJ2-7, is ETGVTQSPTHLIKTRGQQVTLRCSSQSGHNTVSWYQQALGQGPQFIFQYYREEENGRGNFPPRFSGLQFPNYSSELNVNALELDDSALYLCASSGTGDSYEQYFGPGTRLTVT.

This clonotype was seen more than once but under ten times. CDR3 loop: CSARNPPRETQYF. The CDR3 DNA follows: TGCAGTGCTAGGAACCCACCACGGGAGACCCAGTACTTC. This chain connects TRBV20-1 to TRBJ2-5; D is unclear. V dropped 3 bases and J dropped 5 bases, with 13 bases sitting between them. Germline V lookup: CDR1 DFQATT, CDR2 SNEGSKA (reference sequence). The CDR3 spans 13 residues.

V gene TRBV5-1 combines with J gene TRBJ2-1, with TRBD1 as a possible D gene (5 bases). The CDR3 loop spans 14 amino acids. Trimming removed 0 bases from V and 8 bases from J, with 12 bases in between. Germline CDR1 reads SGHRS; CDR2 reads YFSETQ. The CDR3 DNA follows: TGCGCCAGCAGCTTGGTTCAGGGCGTCGATGAGCAGTTCTTC. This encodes CASSLVQGVDEQFF.

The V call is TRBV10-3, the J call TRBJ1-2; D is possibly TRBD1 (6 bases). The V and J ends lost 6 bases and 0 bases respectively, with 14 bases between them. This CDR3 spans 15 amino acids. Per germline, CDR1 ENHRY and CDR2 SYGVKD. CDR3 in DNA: TGTGCCATCAGGACCGGGACAACAGCTAACTATGGCTACACCTTC. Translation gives CAIRTGTTANYGYTF.

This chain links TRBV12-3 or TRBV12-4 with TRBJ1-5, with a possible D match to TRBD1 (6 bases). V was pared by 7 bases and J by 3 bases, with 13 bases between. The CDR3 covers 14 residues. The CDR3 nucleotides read TGTGCCAGCACAACAGGGAGGGTCAATCAGCCCCAGCATTTT. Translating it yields CASTTGRVNQPQHF.

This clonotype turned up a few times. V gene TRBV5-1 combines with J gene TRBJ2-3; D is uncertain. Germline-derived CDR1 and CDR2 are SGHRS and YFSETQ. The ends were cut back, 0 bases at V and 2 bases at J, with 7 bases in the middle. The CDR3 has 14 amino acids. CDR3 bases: TGCGCCAGCAGCTTGGTATCACACACAGATACGCAGTATTTT. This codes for CASSLVSHTDTQYF.

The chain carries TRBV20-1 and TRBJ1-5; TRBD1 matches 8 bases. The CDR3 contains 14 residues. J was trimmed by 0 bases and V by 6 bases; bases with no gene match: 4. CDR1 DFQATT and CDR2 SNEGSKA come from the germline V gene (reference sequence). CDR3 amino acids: CSARQGNSNQPQHF. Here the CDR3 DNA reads TGCAGTGCGAGACAGGGGAATAGCAATCAGCCCCAGCATTTT.

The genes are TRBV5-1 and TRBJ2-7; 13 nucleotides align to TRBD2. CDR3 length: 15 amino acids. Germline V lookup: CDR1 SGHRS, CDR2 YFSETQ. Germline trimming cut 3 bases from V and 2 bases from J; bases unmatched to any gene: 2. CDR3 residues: CASSSTSGRTYEQYF. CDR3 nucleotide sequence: TGCGCCAGCAGCTCGACTAGCGGGAGGACCTACGAGCAGTACTTC.

The CDR3 DNA reads as TGTGCCAGCAGCAACCGCGGGGAGCTGTTTTTT. This sequence encodes CASSNRGELFF. The genes are TRBV9 and TRBJ2-2; D is unresolved. The germline V gene has CDR1 SGDLS and CDR2 YYNGEE. This CDR3 region has 11 residues. V was cut by 4 bases and J by 7 bases, with 5 bases left in between.